One T cell receptor (beta chain) is described in this entry. The method was immunoSEQ multiplex PCR; TCRdb's version includes in-frame clones alone and lacks a portion of them. This sample carries about 220,000 clones, over 80% of them seen once, and the ten largest clones take approximately 6.5%. This entry comes from a study of blood T cell repertoires in COVID-19. This CDR3 comprises 16 residues. The ends lost 5 bases at V and 6 bases at J; junction bases unmatched: 13. Germline V CDR1 and CDR2: LNHDA, SQIVND (reference sequence). The TCR was taken from a woman in her 40s who had recovered from COVID-19. Sequenced: PBMCs or T cells enriched from blood (not recorded which). V usage is TRBV19 and J usage is TRBJ2-1; 7 nucleotides match TRBD2. The DNA of the CDR3 is TGTGCCAGTAGTCTTAGCGGGCGGACGATCGGCAATGAGCAGTTCTTC. Amino acids: CASSLSGRTIGNEQFF. Using reference TRBV19 and TRBJ2-1 for the parts outside the CDR3, the full variable domain is DGGITQSPKYLFRKEGQNVTLSCEQNLNHDAMYWYRQDPGQGLRLIYYSQIVNDFQKGDIAEGYSVSREKKESFPLTVTSAQKNPTAFYLCASSLSGRTIGNEQFFGPGTRLTVL.